Below are 3 T cell receptor beta chains sequenced from a single sample in a study of T cell changes during pregnancy in multiple sclerosis. Measured with immunoSEQ multiplex PCR; TCRdb has only the in-frame clones, and not every one. The profile shows tens of thousands of clones, around 94% of them singletons. Here the sequenced sample was peripheral blood, taken in the third trimester of pregnancy. Source of these receptors: a female donor with multiple sclerosis, enrolled in a pregnancy study.

The V gene is TRBV19, the J gene TRBJ1-2, with D possibly matching TRBD1 (5 bases). Germline assignment: CDR1 LNHDA and CDR2 SQIVND (reference sequence). Trimming cost V 5 bases and J 4 bases, with 20 bases left between them. The CDR3 is made up of 16 amino acids. CDR3: CASSATILQDTYGYTF. The CDR3 DNA follows: TGTGCCAGTAGTGCCACCATTCTACAGGATACCTATGGCTACACCTTC.

The chain carries TRBV5-1 and TRBJ1-4, with unresolved D. The CDR3 is 15 residues long. V lost 4 bases, J lost 7 bases, and 17 bases lay in between. The V gene's germline CDR1 is SGHRS and CDR2 YFSETQ. This CDR3 reads CASSPGAGTSEKLFF. The CDR3, as DNA: TGCGCCAGCAGCCCGGGAGCGGGCACTTCTGAAAAACTGTTTTTT.

V and J are TRBV9 and TRBJ2-2; D gene uncertain. V lost 3 bases and J lost 7, with 7 bases in between. Germline V gene lookup returns CDR1 SGDLS and CDR2 YYNGEE. CDR3 length: 12 residues. Here the CDR3 reads CASSGAFGELFF. CDR3 DNA: TGTGCCAGCAGCGGAGCGTTCGGGGAGCTGTTTTTT.